This is a list of T cell receptor beta chains from one sample in a study of blood T cell repertoires in COVID-19. Repertoires were generated with immunoSEQ multiplex PCR, while TCRdb's copy carries only in-frame clones and drops some. This sample has 150,000 to 200,000 clones, with roughly 82% found just once. What was sequenced was PBMCs or T cells enriched from blood (not recorded which). These receptors came from a man between 35 and 55 years old who had recovered from COVID-19. Each CDR3 is given with its conserved first and last residue. Each record gives: V gene, clone size, D gene, J gene, CDR3 DNA, CDR3 protein. D genes are given only for firm matches. A clone size is listed for some rows: how often the clone was seen (once, few, many), or a class if it is expanded.

TRBV6-2/TRBV6-3,few,TRBD1,TRBJ1-1,TGTGCCAGCAGTCCAGAACCTGCTGGACAGGGTGTCCGACGTGAAGCTTTCTTT,CASSPEPAGQGVRREAFF
TRBV28,-,-,TRBJ1-5,TGTGCCAGCAGTTTATCGGGGGGACGAATCGACCAGCCCCAGCATTTT,CASSLSGGRIDQPQHF
TRBV6-6,-,-,TRBJ2-5,TGTGCCAGCAGCTATGGTAGCGGTCAAGAGACCCAGTACTTC,CASSYGSGQETQYF
TRBV18,-,-,TRBJ2-1,TGTGCCAGCTCACCACCGGTACGCCGTCCGGCGAGGAATGAGCAGTTCTTC,CASSPPVRRPARNEQFF
TRBV3-1/TRBV3-2,-,TRBD1,TRBJ1-6,TGTGCCAGCTGCACAGGGGGGAATTCACCCCTCCACTTT,CASCTGGNSPLHF
TRBV7-9,few,-,TRBJ1-1,TGTGCCAGCAGCTTATCAATCCTGAACACTGAAGCTTTCTTT,CASSLSILNTEAFF
TRBV4-3,few,-,TRBJ1-5,TGCGCCAGCAGCCAGAGTATAAACAGGATGAGTAATCAGCCCCAGCATTTT,CASSQSINRMSNQPQHF
TRBV5-6,few,TRBD2,TRBJ2-1,TGTGCCAGCAGCTTAAGCGGGACCTACAATGAGCAGTTCTTC,CASSLSGTYNEQFF
TRBV5-1,once,TRBD2,TRBJ2-3,TGCGCCAGCAGCTTGGAAGCCCTAAGCGGGATCTCGGCAGATACGCAGTATTTT,CASSLEALSGISADTQYF
TRBV5-1,once,TRBD1,TRBJ1-1,TGCGCCAGCAGCTTAGTAGGGACAGACAACACTGAAGCTTTCTTT,CASSLVGTDNTEAFF
TRBV6-5,-,-,TRBJ1-1,TGTGCCAGCAGTTACCCGGCCGCGGGAACTGAAGCTTTCTTT,CASSYPAAGTEAFF
TRBV7-2,-,TRBD1,TRBJ1-1,TGTGCCAGCAGAGTGGACAGGGGCAACACTGAAGCTTTCTTT,CASRVDRGNTEAFF
TRBV30,few,-,TRBJ1-5,TGTGCCTGGAGTGTACCCGACCGTCACTTGGAGTCTAGCAATCAGCCCCAGCATTTT,CAWSVPDRHLESSNQPQHF
TRBV2,few,-,TRBJ2-5,TGTGCCAGCAGGAGTCTAGCAGACCAAGAGACCCAGTACTTC,CASRSLADQETQYF
TRBV6-4,once,-,TRBJ2-5,-,CASRDRDHQETQYFGPGVLETQYF
TRBV28,-,-,TRBJ1-5,TGTGCCAGCAGTTTCATACAGGGTCAGCCCCAGCATTTT,CASSFIQGQPQHF
TRBV9,-,TRBD2,TRBJ2-3,TGTGCCAGCAGCTCCGGGACTAGTTGGAGCACAGATACGCAGTATTTT,CASSSGTSWSTDTQYF
TRBV4-1,-,TRBD1,TRBJ2-2,TGCGCCAGCAGCCAAGATGGGACAGGAGGGACCGGGGAGCTGTTTTTT,CASSQDGTGGTGELFF
TRBV5-1,-,TRBD2,TRBJ2-3,TGCGCCAGCAGCTTGGGACTAGCGGGAGGGCCAGATACGCAGTATTTT,CASSLGLAGGPDTQYF
TRBV4-1,few,TRBD1,TRBJ2-1,TGCGCCAGCAGCCGAGGGACAGGGAGCTCCTACAATGAGCAGTTCTTC,CASSRGTGSSYNEQFF
TRBV9,-,-,TRBJ2-5,TGTGCCAGCAGCGTAGGCTCCGGCGGGATGGAGACCCAGTACTTC,CASSVGSGGMETQYF
TRBV7-2,-,TRBD2,TRBJ2-1,TGTGCCAGCAGCTTGCTGGGACTAGCGGGAGGGAATGAGCAGTTCTTC,CASSLLGLAGGNEQFF
TRBV19,-,TRBD2,TRBJ2-7,TGTGCCATGACAAGCGGGGCCCTCTCCTACGAGCAGTACTTC,CAMTSGALSYEQYF
TRBV5-1,few,TRBD1,TRBJ2-2,TGCGCCAGCAGCCCTGGGGACAGCACCGGGGAGCTGTTTTTT,CASSPGDSTGELFF
TRBV5-1,-,TRBD1,TRBJ2-1,TGCGCCAGCAGCTTGGGGTTCCAGGGGGATGAGCAGTTCTTC,CASSLGFQGDEQFF
TRBV7-6,-,-,TRBJ2-3,TGTGCCAGCAGCTCAACCCCTTTCTACGATACGCAGTATTTT,CASSSTPFYDTQYF
TRBV6-5,-,-,TRBJ1-3,TGTGCCAGCAGTCGAGGGGGCTCTGGAAACACCATATATTTT,CASSRGGSGNTIYF
TRBV5-4,-,-,TRBJ2-7,TGTGCCAGCAGCTTGGGCACGGATGGAGGGTACGAGCAGTACTTC,CASSLGTDGGYEQYF
TRBV6-5,-,TRBD1,TRBJ2-7,TGTGCCAGCAGCCAGGGACAGTCCTACGAGCAGTACTTC,CASSQGQSYEQYF
TRBV5-1,-,-,TRBJ1-1,TGCGCCAGCAGCGACCTGGGAGGGATGAACACTGAAGCTTTCTTT,CASSDLGGMNTEAFF
TRBV21-1,-,-,TRBJ2-2,TGTGCCAGCAGCACAACCGGGACAGGTATTAGCGGGAGAGGCACCGGGGAGCTGTTTTTT,CASSTTGTGISGRGTGELFF
TRBV27,-,-,TRBJ2-6,TGTGCCAGCAGTTTCGGGGGGCGGCCTTCTGGGGCCAACGTCCTGACTTTC,CASSFGGRPSGANVLTF
TRBV9,-,TRBD1,TRBJ2-3,TGTGCCAGCAGCTCTCCGACAGGGGCAGATACGCAGTATTTT,CASSSPTGADTQYF
TRBV28,few,TRBD1,TRBJ1-5,TGTGCCAGCGACAGGGGGCGAGGGCAGCCCCAGCATTTT,CASDRGRGQPQHF
TRBV7-9,few,-,TRBJ2-1,TGTGCCAGCAGCTTAGGCGGGACCAGCTACAATGAGCAGTTCTTC,CASSLGGTSYNEQFF
TRBV5-4,-,-,TRBJ1-6,TGTGCCAGCAGCTGGGGTAACAGGGCTAGCTCCTATAATTCACCCCTCCACTTT,CASSWGNRASSYNSPLHF
TRBV4-3,-,-,TRBJ2-1,TGCGCCAGCAGCCTAGTAGCGGCACCTTCATACAATGAGCAGTTCTTC,CASSLVAAPSYNEQFF
TRBV4-3,-,-,TRBJ1-1,TGCGCCAGCAGCCAACGGGGAGGGGTAATGAACACTGAAGCTTTCTTT,CASSQRGGVMNTEAFF
TRBV7-2,-,TRBD1,TRBJ1-5,TGTGCCAGCAGCCGGGACAGGTCGGGTTTGAGGAGTCAGCCCCAGCATTTT,CASSRDRSGLRSQPQHF
TRBV30,-,TRBD1,TRBJ1-3,TGTGCCTGGGGTAAATGGGGACAGATCTCTGGAAACACCATATATTTT,CAWGKWGQISGNTIYF
TRBV5-6,-,TRBD1,TRBJ2-7,TGTGCCAGCAGCTGGGGGACAGCTCCCTACGAGCAGTACTTC,CASSWGTAPYEQYF
TRBV6-5,few,-,TRBJ2-2,TGTGCCAGCAGTTACTACCAGGGGCACGGGGAGCTGTTTTTT,CASSYYQGHGELFF
TRBV18,-,-,TRBJ1-5,TGTGCCAGCTCACTACGAGCCGATCAGCCCCAGCATTTT,CASSLRADQPQHF
TRBV10-1,once,-,TRBJ1-5,TGCGCCAGCAGTGAGTCGGGAGATCAGCCCCAGCATTTT,CASSESGDQPQHF
TRBV19,-,-,TRBJ2-5,TGTGCCAGTAGTACTAGACAGTTTTCACAAGAGACCCAGTACTTC,CASSTRQFSQETQYF
TRBV7-3,-,TRBD1,TRBJ2-6,TGTGCCAGCAGCTCATTACAGGGGCCAAGCTCTGGGGCCAACGTCCTGACTTTC,CASSSLQGPSSGANVLTF
TRBV6-5,once,-,TRBJ2-1,TGTGCCAGCTGCAAGACCGTGCGACGGGATGAGCAGTTCTTC,CASCKTVRRDEQFF
TRBV7-3,few,-,TRBJ2-7,TGTGCCAGCTCTAGAGGGGAGCGGGACGAGCAGTACTTC,CASSRGERDEQYF
TRBV7-3,once,-,TRBJ1-2,TGTGCCAGCAGCCCCCGGGCGGGGGTTTATGGCTACACCTTC,CASSPRAGVYGYTF
TRBV28,-,TRBD1,TRBJ1-2,TGTGCCATCGGACAGGGTATGGGCTATGGCTACACCTTC,CAIGQGMGYGYTF
TRBV7-9,-,-,TRBJ1-1,TGTGCCAGCAGCCTCGGTCAGGCGGAAGCTTTCTTT,CASSLGQAEAFF
TRBV18,-,TRBD1,TRBJ2-7,TGTGCCAGCTCACTGGACAGGGTCCGTGACGAGCAGTACTTC,CASSLDRVRDEQYF
TRBV7-9,-,-,TRBJ1-4,TGTGCCAGCAGCTTTGTCTACGGAGATAATGAAAAACTGTTTTTT,CASSFVYGDNEKLFF
TRBV5-1,few,-,TRBJ1-4,TGCGCCAGCATTGGCGAAAAACTGTTTTTT,CASIGEKLFF
TRBV7-9,-,-,TRBJ2-5,TGTGCCAGCAGCTCCTCGGGGGTAGAGACCCAGTACTTC,CASSSSGVETQYF
TRBV27,-,-,TRBJ2-6,TGTGCCAGCAGTTTATCGGTAAGCGATCTCTCTGGGGCCAACGTCCTGACTTTC,CASSLSVSDLSGANVLTF
TRBV6-5,-,-,TRBJ2-2,TGTGCCAGCATCCACGGAAGGGGGGGCGAGGAGCTGTTTTTT,CASIHGRGGEELFF
TRBV7-9,once,TRBD2,TRBJ2-1,TGTGCCAGCAGCTTAGCTCTAGCGGGGAGTTCCGTTGAGCAGTTCTTC,CASSLALAGSSVEQFF
TRBV12-3/TRBV12-4,-,-,TRBJ1-1,TGTGCCAGCAGTTCAGGGGCACCCAGGGTTTTCTTT,CASSSGAPRVFF
TRBV7-2,-,TRBD2,TRBJ2-1,TGTGCCAGCAAACTCGCCGGGACTAACAACAATGAGCAGTTCTTC,CASKLAGTNNNEQFF